The 14 T cell receptor beta chains below all came from one sample that was sequenced in a study of T-cell memory formation after mild COVID-19. TCRdb re-derived calls from the 5' RACE reads in MiXCR, one entry per CDR3 protein. The table lists roughly 100,000 distinct CDR3 sequences, approximately 15% of them singletons, with less than 35% in the top ten. The sequenced sample was PBMCs or a T cell subset sorted from them (not recorded which). The receptors here all came from an adult woman who had mild COVID-19 (a few samples of this study predate the infection). Cell type and time point are not known.

Only a few counts were recorded for this clonotype. The chain joins TRBV12-3 or TRBV12-4 to TRBJ2-7; 10 nucleotides align to TRBD2. V lost 7 bases and J lost 0; bases outside the gene matches: 6. CDR3 length: 15 amino acids. CDR3 in DNA: TGTGCCAGCACTGATTCTAGCGGGGGCTCCTACGAGCAGTACTTC. Protein product: CASTDSSGGSYEQYF.

The chain uses TRBV6-2 or TRBV6-3 and TRBJ2-6; 8 bases match TRBD1. Losses at the gene ends were 6 bases for V and 4 bases for J; bases not matched to a gene: 5. The CDR3 is 15 amino acids. The germline V gene has CDR1 MNHEY and CDR2 SVGEGT. The CDR3 region has the DNA TGTGCCAGCAGACGACAGGGGATGGGGGCCAACGTCCTGACTTTC. Translation gives CASRRQGMGANVLTF.

This clonotype was seen a handful of times. The chain carries TRBV29-1 and TRBJ2-2; a weak D match, TRBD1 (5 bases). V lost 6 bases, J lost 2 bases, and 10 bases lay in between. Germline V gene data show CDR1 as SQVTM and CDR2 as ANQGSEA. The CDR3 has 13 amino acids. The DNA of the CDR3 is TGCAGCGTCCCGACAGAAAACACCGGGGAGCTGTTTTTT. Protein sequence: CSVPTENTGELFF.

This clonotype was counted between two and nine times. This chain uses TRBV7-9 with TRBJ2-1; 9 positions agree with TRBD2. V shed 4 bases and J 1 base; nucleotides not matched to a gene: 14. This CDR3 contains 19 residues. CDR1 SEHNR and CDR2 FQNEAQ come from the germline V gene (reference sequence). The CDR3 DNA sequence: TGTGCCAGCAGCTCCCTTGATAGCGGGAGACTTGGGTCCTACAATGAGCAGTTCTTC. This gives the protein CASSSLDSGRLGSYNEQFF. The whole variable domain, remainder taken from reference TRBV7-9 and TRBJ2-1, is DTGVSQNPRHKITKRGQNVTFRCDPISEHNRLYWYRQTLGQGPEFLTYFQNEAQLEKSRLLSDRFSAERPKGSFSTLEIQRTEQGDSAMYLCASSSLDSGRLGSYNEQFFGPGTRLTVL.

CDR3 coding DNA: TGTGCCAGCAGTTTCACCCCAGGGGGTCGGACCCCTGGGGCCAACGTCCTGACTTTC. Translation: CASSFTPGGRTPGANVLTF. The genes are TRBV12-3 or TRBV12-4 and TRBJ2-6; 7 bases fit TRBD1. The CDR3 contains 19 residues. After removal of 3 bases from V and 2 bases from J, the junction contained 13 bases not matched to a gene.

The sample holds a few counts of this clonotype. This chain joins TRBV2 and TRBJ2-1; D call uncertain. This CDR3 contains 12 residues. V shed 4 bases and J shed 8 bases, with 9 bases lying between them. The germline gives CDR1 SNHLY, CDR2 FYNNEI. The CDR3 loop reads CASSGGWDEQFF. The CDR3 nucleotides read TGTGCCAGCAGTGGAGGTTGGGATGAGCAGTTCTTC.

The J gene is TRBJ2-1, the V gene TRBV7-6; tentative D call: TRBD1 (5 bases). Germline V gene sequence: CDR1 SGHVS, CDR2 FNYEAQ. This CDR3 is built from 17 residues. V lost 1 base and J lost 5, with 18 bases in between. This CDR3 is CASSLVDSYVVHNEQFF. The CDR3 DNA is TGTGCCAGCAGCTTAGTAGACAGCTACGTTGTGCACAATGAGCAGTTCTTC. The entire variable domain, with the rest obtained from reference TRBV7-6 and TRBJ2-1, is as follows: GAGVSQSPRYKVTKRGQDVALRCDPISGHVSLYWYRQALGQGPEFLTYFNYEAQQDKSGLPNDRFSAERPEGSISTLTIQRTEQRDSAMYRCASSLVDSYVVHNEQFFGPGTRLTVL.

The chain couples TRBV7-8 to TRBJ2-5; TRBD2 might be the D (6 bases). The V gene's germline CDR1 is SGHVS and CDR2 FQNEAQ. Trimming took 3 bases from V and 3 from J, leaving 20 bases between them. The CDR3 is 17 residues long. The CDR3 DNA reads TGTGCCAGCAGCTTTAACCCCGGGACTGGAGGAAAAGAGACCCAGTACTTC. Encoded protein: CASSFNPGTGGKETQYF.

This clonotype was seen more than once but under ten times. This chain uses TRBV7-6 with TRBJ1-4; weak D call: TRBD1 (6 bases). Germline V gives CDR1 SGHVS, CDR2 FNYEAQ. The length of the CDR3 is 17 residues. Trimming pared 0 bases from V and 6 bases from J, leaving 17 bases between. CDR3 loop: CASSLAARGGADEKLFF. The CDR3 DNA sequence: TGTGCCAGCAGCTTAGCCGCACGAGGGGGGGCGGATGAAAAACTGTTTTTT.

Ten or more counts support this clonotype. For the CDR3, the DNA is TGCGCCAGCAGCGCTACGGAGGGAAACTATGGCTACACCTTC. The encoded protein is CASSATEGNYGYTF. The rearrangement uses TRBV4-1 and TRBJ1-2; D unclear. The V gene lost 5 bases and the J gene lost 2 bases, with 12 bases spanning the gap. CDR3 size: 14 residues. CDR1 MGHRA and CDR2 YSYEKL come from the germline V gene.

Only a few counts were recorded for this clonotype. V usage is TRBV12-3 or TRBV12-4 and J usage is TRBJ2-7; D uncertain. V lost 0 bases, J lost 5 bases, and 5 bases lay in between. The CDR3 runs to 12 residues. Written as DNA, the CDR3 is TGTGCCAGCAGTTTAGCGCTAGACGAGCAGTACTTC. It codes for CASSLALDEQYF.

The chain employs TRBV4-1 and TRBJ1-4; D remains unclear. The V gene's germline CDR1 is MGHRA and CDR2 YSYEKL. CDR3 length equals 12 residues. Deletions cut 3 bases from V and 8 bases from J, with 7 bases between. The CDR3 sequence is CASSHAGEKLFF. The CDR3 nucleotides read TGCGCCAGCAGCCATGCCGGGGAAAAACTGTTTTTT.

The gene calls are TRBV7-2 and TRBJ2-1, with D possibly matching TRBD2 (5 bases). Germline lookup yields CDR1 SGHTA and CDR2 FQGNSA. This CDR3 comprises 13 residues. V lost 3 bases, J lost 7 bases, and 10 bases lay in between. The CDR3 reads CASSFEGVNEQFF. In DNA form, the CDR3 reads TGTGCCAGCAGCTTCGAGGGTGTGAATGAGCAGTTCTTC.

This clonotype was counted only a few times. This chain uses TRBV5-1 with TRBJ2-2; D assignment may be TRBD1 or TRBD2 (5 bases each). Between the trimmed V and J ends, which lost 4 bases and 6 bases, there was a span of 10 bases. CDR1 and CDR2 (germline): SGHRS, YFSETQ. This CDR3 spans 13 amino acids. CDR3 amino acids: CASSPEGPGELFF. For the CDR3, the DNA is TGCGCCAGCAGCCCAGAGGGGCCCGGGGAGCTGTTTTTT.